The 2 T cell receptor beta chains given below trace back to one sample, sequenced in a study of tumor-infiltrating lymphocytes in primary liver carcinoma. In addition to blood RNA drawn from unsorted whole blood, germline DNA was extracted. TCR beta cDNA was prepared out of roughly 490 ng total RNA by means of a constant-region primer. Slightly modified ARM-PCR with three nested multiplex PCR rounds yielded TCR beta libraries. The study ran its first two PCR rounds for nine to eleven cycles each, using TRBV1-TRBV30 forward primers and a C-beta reverse primer. Via MiXCR, TCRdb re-called the multiplex PCR reads, giving one row per CDR3 protein. The table lists roughly 180,000 distinct CDR3 sequences, roughly 60% of them singletons. The sequencing input was peripheral blood. Source of these receptors: a man aged 40-50 years with primary liver carcinoma and hepatitis B virus infection.

With respect to this clonotype: The junction shows a germline mismatch at one end, possibly a read error. The rearrangement joins TRBV11-2 to TRBJ2-5, with D perhaps matching TRBD1 (5 bases). In germline, CDR1 is SGHAT, CDR2 FQNNGV. This CDR3 contains 14 residues. This CDR3 reads CASSYGTGQEIQYF. CDR3 sequence (DNA): TGTGCCAGCAGCTACGGCACAGGCCAAGAGATCCAGTACTTC.

Notes on this clonotype: Relative to the germline gene, one junction end is altered; a read error may explain this. V usage is TRBV10-2 and J usage is TRBJ2-3; the D is unclear. The CDR3 has 14 amino acids. Germline V gives CDR1 WSHSY, CDR2 SAAADI. In DNA, the CDR3 is TGCGCCAGCTGGGATTCCCTGCGTGCGGATACGCAGTGTTTT. Translation gives CASWDSLRADTQCF.